This is a list of T cell receptor beta chains from one sample in a study of blood T cell repertoires in COVID-19. Sequencing used immunoSEQ multiplex PCR; TCRdb keeps in-frame clones, though not all of them. The sample holds about 160,000 clones, roughly 86% seen once. The sample consisted of peripheral blood. All receptors come from a woman aged 55-70 years who had recovered from COVID-19. Both conserved end residues are part of each CDR3. A D gene is named only where the DNA matches it firmly. Part of the rows lack a size; the others show once, few, many or a class for expanded clones.

>TRBJ2-1|TRBD1|NA|TRBV27
CASSSPGQGVFWYNEQFF
TGTGCCAGCAGTTCGCCGGGACAGGGGGTTTTTTGGTACAATGAGCAGTTCTTC
>TRBJ1-2|NA|NA|TRBV5-5
CASSLSWQAPGYTF
TGTGCCAGCAGCTTAAGTTGGCAGGCCCCCGGCTACACCTTC
>TRBJ2-3|NA|NA|TRBV3-1/TRBV3-2
CASSPQGLGTDTQYF
TGTGCCAGCAGCCCACAGGGTTTAGGAACAGATACGCAGTATTTT
>TRBJ1-6|NA|NA|TRBV13
CASSPQRGWNSPLHF
TGTGCCAGCAGCCCCCAGCGAGGGTGGAATTCACCCCTCCACTTT
>TRBJ2-5|TRBD1|NA|TRBV12-3/TRBV12-4
CASSVDRKETQYF
TGTGCCAGCAGTGTGGACAGGAAAGAGACCCAGTACTTC
>TRBJ2-7|TRBD2|NA|TRBV4-1
CASSRIEAGGGEQYF
TGCGCCAGCAGTCGCATCGAGGCGGGGGGAGGCGAGCAGTACTTC
>TRBJ1-2|NA|NA|TRBV24-1
CATSDLTANYGYTF
TGTGCCACCAGTGATTTGACAGCTAACTATGGCTACACCTTC
>TRBJ1-2|NA|NA|TRBV7-9
CASSLHYGYTF
TGTGCCAGCAGCCTACACTATGGCTACACCTTC
>TRBJ2-1|TRBD1|once|TRBV5-3
CARSCNAGGVLVYEQFF
TGTGCCAGAAGCTGCAACGCAGGGGGCGTATTGGTCTATGAGCAGTTCTTC
>TRBJ2-2|NA|NA|TRBV30
CAWSSRPGTGELFF
TGTGCCTGGAGTTCCAGGCCGGGAACCGGGGAGCTGTTTTTT
>TRBJ2-1|NA|NA|TRBV5-1
CASSIGQLLYNEQFF
TGCGCCAGCAGCATAGGACAGCTTCTCTACAATGAGCAGTTCTTC
>TRBJ2-3|TRBD1|NA|TRBV7-3
CASSLQGSTDTQYF
TGTGCCAGCAGCCTACAGGGGAGCACAGATACGCAGTATTTT
>TRBJ2-7|NA|NA|TRBV6-2/TRBV6-3
CASSYLRAAAYEQYF
TGTGCCAGCAGTTACCTCCGAGCCGCGGCCTACGAGCAGTACTTC
>TRBJ1-1|NA|once|TRBV11-2
CASSLVENTEAFF
TGTGCCAGCAGCTTAGTAGAGAACACTGAAGCTTTCTTT
>TRBJ2-1|TRBD1|NA|TRBV7-9
CASRKTTGEQFF
TGTGCCAGCAGAAAAACGACAGGGGAGCAGTTCTTC
>TRBJ1-2|TRBD1|NA|TRBV28
CASNHQGVIGYTF
TGTGCCAGCAATCATCAGGGGGTTATTGGCTACACCTTC
>TRBJ2-3|TRBD2|NA|TRBV13
CASSPRLAGGWTQYF
TGTGCCAGCAGCCCCCGCCTAGCGGGGGGGTGGACGCAGTATTTT
>TRBJ2-5|TRBD1|NA|TRBV7-3
CASSMDRGGETQYF
TGTGCCAGCAGCATGGACAGGGGTGGGGAGACCCAGTACTTC
>TRBJ1-5|NA|NA|TRBV28
CASSPSGEQNSNQPQHF
TGTGCCAGCAGCCCCTCCGGGGAGCAGAATAGCAATCAGCCCCAGCATTTT
>TRBJ1-3|NA|NA|TRBV5-1
CASSDDRSGNTIYF
TGCGCCAGCAGCGACGACAGGTCTGGAAACACCATATATTTT
>TRBJ2-7|TRBD1|NA|TRBV27
CASSFGRGLDGYEQYF
TGTGCCAGCAGTTTCGGCAGGGGGCTGGATGGCTACGAGCAGTACTTC
>TRBJ1-2|NA|NA|TRBV21-1
CASSKSNRRYGYTF
TGTGCCAGCAGCAAATCCAACAGGAGATATGGCTACACCTTC
>TRBJ1-3|NA|once|TRBV5-1
CASSPGTESGNTIYF
TGCGCCAGCAGCCCGGGTACTGAATCGGGAAACACCATATATTTT
>TRBJ2-3|NA|NA|TRBV5-1
CASSWGLSTDTQYF
TGCGCCAGCAGCTGGGGACTTAGCACAGATACGCAGTATTTT
>TRBJ1-4|TRBD1|NA|TRBV15
CATSSYRDSPYEKLFF
TGTGCCACCAGCAGCTACCGGGACAGCCCATATGAAAAACTGTTTTTT
>TRBJ2-7|TRBD1|NA|TRBV3-1/TRBV3-2
CASSPTGRNEQYF
TGTGCCAGCAGTCCGACAGGGCGCAACGAGCAGTACTTC
>TRBJ1-4|TRBD1|NA|TRBV27
CASSLFWAGGSTNEKLFF
TGTGCCAGCAGTTTATTCTGGGCAGGGGGCTCTACTAATGAAAAACTGTTTTTT
>TRBJ2-7|TRBD1|NA|TRBV7-6
CASSRDRGNEQYF
TGTGCCAGCAGCCGGGACAGGGGGAACGAGCAGTACTTC
>TRBJ1-6|TRBD1|NA|TRBV9
CASSVGSTGVDGSPLHF
TGTGCCAGCAGCGTAGGCTCGACAGGGGTAGACGGCTCACCCCTCCACTTT
>TRBJ2-7|TRBD1|NA|TRBV27
CASSLDTGGLSEQYF
TGTGCCAGCTCTCTGGATACAGGGGGCTTAAGCGAGCAGTACTTC
>TRBJ1-2|TRBD1|NA|TRBV3-1/TRBV3-2
CASSLQGNGYTF
TGTGCCAGCAGCCTACAGGGGAATGGCTACACCTTC
>TRBJ2-1|TRBD2|NA|TRBV3-1/TRBV3-2
CASSQELAGRLRSYNEQFF
TGTGCCAGCAGCCAAGAACTAGCGGGGCGCCTTCGCTCCTACAATGAGCAGTTCTTC
>TRBJ1-5|NA|NA|TRBV28
CASTRGRNQPQHF
TGTGCCAGCACGCGGGGACGCAATCAGCCCCAGCATTTT
>TRBJ2-7|TRBD1|NA|TRBV19
CASRRGPSYEQYF
TGTGCCAGTAGGAGGGGGCCCTCCTACGAGCAGTACTTC
>TRBJ2-3|TRBD2|NA|TRBV10-1
CASSGITAGGTDTQYF
TGCGCCAGCAGTGGGATTACAGCGGGGGGCACAGATACGCAGTATTTT
>TRBJ1-2|NA|many|TRBV27
CASSTYRELPYGYTF
TGTGCCAGCAGCACCTACAGGGAATTGCCCTATGGCTACACCTTC
>TRBJ2-7|NA|NA|TRBV21-1
CASSPGIYEQYF
TGTGCCAGCAGCCCCGGGATCTACGAGCAGTACTTC
>TRBJ1-2|TRBD1|NA|TRBV11-1
CASSIGQGNGYTF
TGTGCCAGCAGCATTGGACAGGGGAATGGCTACACCTTC
>TRBJ1-5|NA|NA|TRBV3-1/TRBV3-2
CASSQDRGNSNQPQHF
TGTGCCAGCAGCCAAGATCGAGGTAATAGCAATCAGCCCCAGCATTTT
>TRBJ1-5|NA|many|TRBV7-3
CASRKQGRSNQPQHF
TGTGCCAGCAGAAAACAGGGAAGGAGTAATCAGCCCCAGCATTTT
>TRBJ2-7|TRBD1|NA|TRBV19
CASSKGTASSYEQYF
TGTGCCAGTAGTAAGGGGACAGCGAGCTCCTACGAGCAGTACTTC
>TRBJ1-5|NA|NA|TRBV24-1
CATSDFRSNSGNQPQHF
TGTGCCACCAGTGATTTTCGCTCGAACTCAGGGAATCAGCCCCAGCATTTT